These 22 T cell receptor beta chains originate from one sample sequenced in a study of blood T cell repertoires in COVID-19. Only in-frame clones appear in the TCRdb table, and some are missing; sequencing was by immunoSEQ multiplex PCR. The sample has about 180,000 clones; 80% to 90% are singletons. The specimen was PBMCs or T cells enriched from blood (not recorded which). Receptors originate from a young woman who had recovered from COVID-19.

The sample holds one count of this clone. This chain uses TRBV5-8 with TRBJ1-5, with D unresolved. Germline lookup yields CDR1 SGHTS and CDR2 YDEGEE. The CDR3 loop spans 14 amino acids. V was shortened by 0 bases and J by 5 bases, with 9 bases between the two germline ends. The CDR3 region is CASSLGLIDQPQHF. The CDR3 bases are TGTGCCAGCAGCTTGGGACTGATAGATCAGCCCCAGCATTTT.

This clone was observed once. V usage is TRBV5-1 and J usage is TRBJ1-2, with 7 bases identical to TRBD1. Germline CDR1 and CDR2: SGHRS and YFSETQ. This CDR3 contains 14 residues. The J segment lost 3 bases and the V segment lost 4 bases, leaving 6 bases of the junction unmatched. The CDR3 here is CASSPTGYDYGYTF. The CDR3 DNA reads TGCGCCAGCAGCCCGACAGGGTACGACTATGGCTACACCTTC.

This chain connects TRBV27 to TRBJ1-1; 9 nucleotides align to TRBD1. The ends lost 7 bases at V and 5 bases at J; junction bases unmatched: 5. Germline lookup yields CDR1 MNHEY and CDR2 SMNVEV (reference sequence). The CDR3 loop spans 13 amino acids. The CDR3 DNA sequence: TGTGCCAGCACAAGACAGGGGGATACTGAAGCTTTCTTT. This translates into CASTRQGDTEAFF.

This clone has only a few counts. The chain is built from TRBV7-2 and TRBJ2-7; D might be TRBD2 (5 bases). V lost 5 bases and J 0 bases, leaving 26 bases between the germline ends. CDR1 and CDR2 from the germline V gene are SGHTA and FQGNSA. This CDR3 has 19 amino acids. The CDR3 loop is CASSPYLGKEEGSSYEQYF. CDR3 in DNA: TGTGCCAGCAGCCCTTACTTGGGAAAGGAGGAAGGGAGCTCCTACGAGCAGTACTTC.

Turning to this clone: The junction shows a germline mismatch at one end, possibly a read error. This chain joins TRBV7-7 and TRBJ2-1, with TRBD2 matching 8 bases. Germline V CDR1 and CDR2: SSHAT, FNYEAQ (reference sequence). CDR3 length: 16 residues. The CDR3 reads CASSYAPGGRYNEQFF. The CDR3 bases are TGTGCTAGCAGCTATGCACCGGGGGGGCGATACAATGAGCAGTTCTTC.

The V and J genes are TRBV7-2 and TRBJ2-5; TRBD2 aligns across 12 bases. Trimming cost V 1 base and J 5 bases; bases outside gene matches: 8. Per germline, CDR1 SGHTA and CDR2 FQGNSA. This CDR3 is 17 amino acids long. CDR3 nucleotides: TGTGCCAGCAGCTTAGAACCTACCGGGACTAGCGGGGAGACCCAGTACTTC. Its translation is CASSLEPTGTSGETQYF.

V usage is TRBV7-3 and J usage is TRBJ2-2; D not certain. Germline V gives CDR1 SGHTA, CDR2 FQGTGA. The CDR3 is 16 residues long. Deletions cut 5 bases from V and 0 bases from J, with 13 bases between. The CDR3 is CASSPMSGPNTGELFF. In nucleotides, the CDR3 is TGTGCCAGCAGCCCCATGAGTGGGCCGAACACCGGGGAGCTGTTTTTT.

The V call is TRBV12-3 or TRBV12-4, the J call TRBJ1-1, with a weak D call TRBD1 (5 bases). V was trimmed by 6 bases and J by 5 bases, leaving 13 bases between them. This CDR3 comprises 13 residues. The CDR3, as DNA: TGTGCCAGCAGCCCAGGTCAGGGTACTGAAGCTTTCTTT. It encodes CASSPGQGTEAFF.

The V gene is TRBV4-2, the J gene TRBJ1-5; 7 bases fit TRBD1. This CDR3 spans 15 amino acids. The V gene's germline CDR1 is LGHNA and CDR2 YNFKEQ. The junction had 4 bases not matched to a gene; V was cut back by 2 bases and J by 3 bases. Here the CDR3 DNA reads TGTGCCAGCAGCCAAACGGGGACAGACAATCAGCCCCAGCATTTT. Encoded protein: CASSQTGTDNQPQHF.

The chain couples TRBV7-9 to TRBJ1-3, with D unclear. This CDR3 has 18 residues. Trimming took off 1 base at V and 0 bases at J, with 16 bases between the two ends. Germline V gives CDR1 SEHNR, CDR2 FQNEAQ (reference sequence). For the CDR3, the DNA is TGTGCCAGCAGCTTAGGATTTGGCGGGCTGAGCTCTGGAAACACCATATATTTT. It codes for CASSLGFGGLSSGNTIYF.

The chain has TRBV11-3 and TRBJ2-3; the D gene is possibly TRBD2 (5 bases). V lost 0 bases and J lost 3, with 7 bases in between. The CDR3 covers 14 residues. Germline values: CDR1 SGHNT, CDR2 YENEEA. The CDR3 nucleotides are TGTGCCAGCAGCTTAGACCGGGGAACAGATACGCAGTATTTT. Protein product: CASSLDRGTDTQYF.

V gene TRBV6-2 or TRBV6-3 combines with J gene TRBJ2-5; 10 bases are shared with TRBD2. This CDR3 is built from 16 residues. Germline V gene lookup returns CDR1 MNHEY and CDR2 SVGEGT. After removal of 2 bases from V and 5 bases from J, the junction contained 8 bases not matched to a gene. Here the CDR3 DNA reads TGTGCCAGCAGTTACGATGAGCGGGGGGGCCTGGAGACCCAGTACTTC. Its translation is CASSYDERGGLETQYF.

This chain joins TRBV11-2 and TRBJ1-1, with 7 bases aligning to TRBD1. The CDR3 has 16 amino acids. The V segment lost 5 bases and the J segment 1 base; nucleotides outside the gene matches: 10. Per the germline V gene, CDR1 is SGHAT and CDR2 is FQNNGV. DNA for the CDR3: TGTGCCAGCAGCCCAGGGACAGCCAAAAGGAACACTGAAGCTTTCTTT. This sequence encodes CASSPGTAKRNTEAFF.

This rearrangement joins TRBV3-1 (or the pseudogene TRBV3-2) to TRBJ1-1; D might be TRBD1 (6 bases). The germline V and J ends were trimmed by 3 bases and 11 bases, with 13 bases remaining between them. The germline V gene has CDR1 LGHDT and CDR2 YNNKEL (reference sequence). There are 12 residues in the CDR3. CDR3 protein: CASSHRATGAFF. The CDR3 coding sequence is TGTGCCAGCAGCCACCGGGCCACAGGGGCTTTCTTT.

The V gene is TRBV28, the J gene TRBJ2-5; 9 positions match TRBD2. This CDR3 comprises 14 residues. J was trimmed by 5 bases and V by 7 bases; bases with no gene match: 8. Germline CDR1 and CDR2: MDHEN and SYDVKM. CDR3 nucleotide sequence: TGTGCCAGCATGGCGGGAGGGCCGTGGGAGACCCAGTACTTC. Encoded protein: CASMAGGPWETQYF.

With respect to this clone: The junction departs from the called germline gene at one end, perhaps through a read error. The rearrangement links TRBV7-7 to TRBJ1-3; 11 bases match TRBD1. This CDR3 is built from 15 residues. CDR1 and CDR2 (germline): SSHAT, FNYEAQ (reference sequence). The CDR3 protein is CASSLGQGAGNTIYF. As DNA, the CDR3 is TGTGCTAGCAGCCTAGGACAGGGGGCGGGAAACACCATATATTTT.

The V call is TRBV7-9, the J call TRBJ2-3; D remains unclear. V lost 1 base to trimming and J lost 0 bases, with 17 bases between them. Germline CDR1 SEHNR, CDR2 FQNEAQ (reference sequence). The CDR3 is made up of 18 amino acids. In DNA form, the CDR3 reads TGTGCCAGCAGCTTAGACGGCGTCTCGCTGACTAGCACAGATACGCAGTATTTT. Translation: CASSLDGVSLTSTDTQYF.

This rearrangement joins TRBV7-8 to TRBJ2-3, with D possibly being TRBD2 (5 bases). Germline assignment: CDR1 SGHVS and CDR2 FQNEAQ. This CDR3 region has 19 residues. Trimming pared 3 bases from V and 0 bases from J, leaving 22 bases between. The chain's CDR3 is CASSFVLEVAYSSTDTQYF. The DNA for the CDR3 is TGTGCCAGCAGCTTCGTCTTGGAAGTAGCGTACTCTAGCACAGATACGCAGTATTTT.

The J gene is TRBJ2-3, the V gene TRBV5-4; no firm D call. Trimming cost V 0 bases and J 2 bases, with 10 bases left between them. The germline gives CDR1 SGHNT, CDR2 YYREEE (reference sequence). The CDR3 is 15 amino acids. DNA of the CDR3: TGTGCCAGCAGCTTGGCATCAGTGAACACAGATACGCAGTATTTT. Translation gives CASSLASVNTDTQYF.

The sample holds a few counts of this clone. V gene TRBV2 combines with J gene TRBJ1-4; the D is unclear. Trimming shortened V by 4 bases and J by 7 bases, and 10 bases separated the two germline ends. Germline assignment: CDR1 SNHLY and CDR2 FYNNEI. The CDR3 runs to 13 residues. CDR3 DNA: TGTGCCAGCAGTGCCTTTTTTCGTGAAAAACTGTTTTTT. Translating gives CASSAFFREKLFF.

The chain is built from TRBV2 and TRBJ1-4; D possibly corresponds to TRBD1 (5 bases). Germline loops: CDR1 SNHLY, CDR2 FYNNEI. The CDR3 extends over 14 amino acids. Between the trimmed V and J ends, which lost 3 bases and 4 bases, there was a span of 9 bases. The CDR3 DNA follows: TGTGCCAGCAGTGAGACCAGGGTTAATGAAAAACTGTTTTTT. Residues: CASSETRVNEKLFF.

This clone was detected only once. V and J are TRBV14 and TRBJ2-3, with 8 bases that match TRBD2. The CDR3 runs 19 residues. V was pared by 4 bases and J by 0 bases, with 15 bases of the junction left unmatched. The germline CDR1 and CDR2 sequences are SGHDN and FVKESK. The CDR3 spells CASSPRRQGTRSSTDTQYF. For the CDR3, the DNA is TGTGCCAGCAGCCCGAGACGGCAGGGGACTAGATCTAGCACAGATACGCAGTATTTT.